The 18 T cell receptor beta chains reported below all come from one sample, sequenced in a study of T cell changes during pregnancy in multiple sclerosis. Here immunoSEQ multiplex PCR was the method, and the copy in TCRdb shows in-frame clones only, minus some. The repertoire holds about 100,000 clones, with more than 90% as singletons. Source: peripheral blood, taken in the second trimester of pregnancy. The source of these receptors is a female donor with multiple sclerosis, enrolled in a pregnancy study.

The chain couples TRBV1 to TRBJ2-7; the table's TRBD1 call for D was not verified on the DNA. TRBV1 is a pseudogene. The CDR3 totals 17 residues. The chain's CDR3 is CTSSQAMTGGMSDEQYF. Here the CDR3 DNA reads TGCACCAGCAGCCAGGCAATGACAGGGGGCATGTCCGACGAGCAGTACTTC.

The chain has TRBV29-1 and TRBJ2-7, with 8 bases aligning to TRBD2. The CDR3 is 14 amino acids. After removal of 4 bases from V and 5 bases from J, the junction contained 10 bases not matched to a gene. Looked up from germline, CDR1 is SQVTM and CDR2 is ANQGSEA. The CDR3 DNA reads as TGCAGCGTTGGGGCCCGGGGGGGGAAGAACGAGCAGTACTTC. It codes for CSVGARGGKNEQYF.

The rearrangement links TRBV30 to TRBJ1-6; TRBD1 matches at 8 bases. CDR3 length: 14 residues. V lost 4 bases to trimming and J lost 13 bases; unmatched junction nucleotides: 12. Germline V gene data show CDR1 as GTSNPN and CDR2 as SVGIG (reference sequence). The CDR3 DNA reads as TGTGCCTGGACCTCCCGGACAGGGTCGAAGCCCCTCCACTTT. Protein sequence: CAWTSRTGSKPLHF. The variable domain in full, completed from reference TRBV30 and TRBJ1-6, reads SQTIHQWPATLVQPVGSPLSLECTVEGTSNPNLYWYRQAAGRGLQLLFYSVGIGQISSEVPQNLSASRPQDRQFILSSKKLLLSDSGFYLCAWTSRTGSKPLHFGNGTRLTVT.

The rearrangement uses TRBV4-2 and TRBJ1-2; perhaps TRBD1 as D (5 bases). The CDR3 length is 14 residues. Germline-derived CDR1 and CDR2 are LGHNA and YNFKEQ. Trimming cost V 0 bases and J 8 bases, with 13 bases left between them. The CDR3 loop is CASSQDPDSPGYTF. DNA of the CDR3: TGTGCCAGCAGCCAAGATCCTGACAGTCCCGGCTACACCTTC.

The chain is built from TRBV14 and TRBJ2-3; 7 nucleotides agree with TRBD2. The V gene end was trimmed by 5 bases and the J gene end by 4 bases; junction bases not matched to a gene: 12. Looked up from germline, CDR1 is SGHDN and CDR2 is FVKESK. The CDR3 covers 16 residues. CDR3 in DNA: TGTGCCAGCAGCAAAGCGACTAGCAGGAGGTCAGATACGCAGTATTTT. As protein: CASSKATSRRSDTQYF.

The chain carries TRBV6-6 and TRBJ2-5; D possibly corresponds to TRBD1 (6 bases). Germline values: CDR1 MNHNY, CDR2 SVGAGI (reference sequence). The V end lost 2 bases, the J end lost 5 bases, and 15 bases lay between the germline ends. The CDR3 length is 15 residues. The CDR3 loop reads CASSYDLDTGETQYF. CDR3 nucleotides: TGTGCCAGCAGTTACGACCTGGATACAGGGGAGACCCAGTACTTC.

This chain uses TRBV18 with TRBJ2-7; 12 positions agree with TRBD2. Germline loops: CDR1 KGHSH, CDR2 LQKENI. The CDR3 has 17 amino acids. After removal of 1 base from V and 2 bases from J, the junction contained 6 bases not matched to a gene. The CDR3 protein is CASSPLAGLAGTYEQYF. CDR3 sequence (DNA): TGTGCCAGCTCACCACTTGCCGGACTAGCGGGGACCTACGAGCAGTACTTC.

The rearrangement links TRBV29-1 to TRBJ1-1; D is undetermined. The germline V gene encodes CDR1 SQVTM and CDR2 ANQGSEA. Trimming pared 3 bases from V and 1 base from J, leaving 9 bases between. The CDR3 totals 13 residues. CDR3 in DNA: TGCAGCGTTGATTTCAGGCGGAACACTGAAGCTTTCTTT. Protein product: CSVDFRRNTEAFF.

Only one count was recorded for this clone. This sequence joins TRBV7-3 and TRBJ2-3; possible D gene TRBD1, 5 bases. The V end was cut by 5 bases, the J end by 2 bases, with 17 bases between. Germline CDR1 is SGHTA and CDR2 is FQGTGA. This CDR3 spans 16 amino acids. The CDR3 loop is CASSLQVPAHTDTQYF. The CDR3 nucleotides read TGTGCCAGCAGCCTACAGGTCCCCGCCCACACAGATACGCAGTATTTT.

The CDR3 DNA reads TGTGCCAGCAGCGTAGGGATCGGACAGGACTATGGCTACACCTTC. Translating gives CASSVGIGQDYGYTF. V gene TRBV9 combines with J gene TRBJ1-2; 7 positions agree with TRBD1. Germline assignment: CDR1 SGDLS and CDR2 YYNGEE. The CDR3 length is 15 residues. V shed 0 bases and J 3 bases; nucleotides not matched to a gene: 5. Drawing the rest from reference TRBV9 and TRBJ1-2, the complete variable domain is DSGVTQTPKHLITATGQRVTLRCSPRSGDLSVYWYQQSLDQGLQFLIQYYNGEERAKGNILERFSAQQFPDLHSELNLSSLELGDSALYFCASSVGIGQDYGYTFGSGTRLTVV.

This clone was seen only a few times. This CDR3 is CSVQQASYGYTF. The CDR3, as DNA: TGCAGCGTCCAACAGGCTTCCTATGGCTACACCTTC. V usage is TRBV29-1 and J usage is TRBJ1-2, with a weak D call TRBD1 (5 bases). With 6 bases removed from V and 4 bases from J, the gap between germline ends came to 12 bases. CDR1 and CDR2 (germline): SQVTM, ANQGSEA. The CDR3 runs to 12 residues.

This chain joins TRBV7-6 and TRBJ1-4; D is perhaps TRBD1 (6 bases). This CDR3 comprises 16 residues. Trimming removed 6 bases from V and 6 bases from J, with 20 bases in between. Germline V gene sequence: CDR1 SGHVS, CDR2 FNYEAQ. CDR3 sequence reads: CASSIGARGGDEKLFF. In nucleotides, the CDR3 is TGTGCCAGCAGTATAGGGGCCAGGGGAGGGGATGAAAAACTGTTTTTT. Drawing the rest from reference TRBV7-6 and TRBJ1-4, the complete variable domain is GAGVSQSPRYKVTKRGQDVALRCDPISGHVSLYWYRQALGQGPEFLTYFNYEAQQDKSGLPNDRFSAERPEGSISTLTIQRTEQRDSAMYRCASSIGARGGDEKLFFGSGTQLSVL.

The CDR3: CASSLDIVVATDTQYF. The CDR3, as DNA: TGCGCCAGCAGCTTGGATATAGTGGTAGCTACAGATACGCAGTATTTT. The rearrangement joins TRBV5-1 to TRBJ2-3; unclear D gene. Germline loops: CDR1 SGHRS, CDR2 YFSETQ. The germline V and J ends were trimmed by 0 bases and 3 bases, with 14 bases remaining between them. This CDR3 has 16 residues.

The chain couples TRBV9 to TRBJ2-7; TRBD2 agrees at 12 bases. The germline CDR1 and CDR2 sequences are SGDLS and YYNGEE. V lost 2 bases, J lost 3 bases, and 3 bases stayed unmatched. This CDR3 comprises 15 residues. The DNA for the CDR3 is TGTGCCAGCAGCGTGACTAGCGGGAGATACTACGAGCAGTACTTC. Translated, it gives CASSVTSGRYYEQYF. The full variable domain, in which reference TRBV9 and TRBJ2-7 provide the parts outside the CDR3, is DSGVTQTPKHLITATGQRVTLRCSPRSGDLSVYWYQQSLDQGLQFLIQYYNGEERAKGNILERFSAQQFPDLHSELNLSSLELGDSALYFCASSVTSGRYYEQYFGPGTRLTVT.

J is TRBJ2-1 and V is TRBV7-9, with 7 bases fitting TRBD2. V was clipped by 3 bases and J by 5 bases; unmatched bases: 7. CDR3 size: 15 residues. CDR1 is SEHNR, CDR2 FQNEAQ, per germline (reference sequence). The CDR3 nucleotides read TGTGCCAGCAGCTTTAGGCTAGCGGATAACAATGAGCAGTTCTTC. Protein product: CASSFRLADNNEQFF.

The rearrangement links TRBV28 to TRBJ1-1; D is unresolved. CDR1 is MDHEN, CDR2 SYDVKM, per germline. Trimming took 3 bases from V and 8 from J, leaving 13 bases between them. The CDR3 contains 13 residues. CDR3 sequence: CASSLIGRSEAFF. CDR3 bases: TGTGCCAGCAGTTTGATTGGCAGGTCGGAAGCTTTCTTT.

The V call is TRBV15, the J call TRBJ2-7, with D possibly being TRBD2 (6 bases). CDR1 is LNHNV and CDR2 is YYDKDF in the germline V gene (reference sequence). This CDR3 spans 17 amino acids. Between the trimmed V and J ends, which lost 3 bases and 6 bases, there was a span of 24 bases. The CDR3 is CATSRVRLTRVSGEQYF. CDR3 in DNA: TGTGCCACCAGCAGGGTGAGGTTGACTAGGGTATCGGGCGAGCAGTACTTC.

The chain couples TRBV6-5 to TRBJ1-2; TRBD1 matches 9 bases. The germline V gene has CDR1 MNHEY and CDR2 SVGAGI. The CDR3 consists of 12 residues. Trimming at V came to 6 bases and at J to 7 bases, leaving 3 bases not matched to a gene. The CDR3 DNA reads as TGTGCCAGCAGGCGACAGGGGGTTGGCTACACCTTC. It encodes CASRRQGVGYTF.